A selection of T cell receptor beta chains follows, all from one sample in a study of post-analysis software for immune sequencing data. TCRdb reprocessed the PCR reads via MiXCR and lists one record per CDR3 protein. Of 740,000 or so distinct CDR3 sequences in the sample, roughly 58% were seen once. Sequencing was carried out using blood. Receptors originate from a girl between 5 and 17 years old with multiple sclerosis. CDR3s include the opening cysteine and the closing phenylalanine or tryptophan. A D gene is named only where the DNA matches it firmly. Not all rows give a size; the values are once, few, many and, for expanded clones, a class.

j_gene,d_gene,abundance,v_gene,CDR3nt,CDR3aa
TRBJ2-7,TRBD1,few,TRBV6-6,TGTGCCAGCAGGCCGGGACAGGGGGCCTACGAGCAGTACTTC,CASRPGQGAYEQYF
TRBJ2-1,NA,few,TRBV10-2,TGCGCCAGCAGTGAGGGGAGCGGCCTCTCCTACAATGAGCAGTTCTTC,CASSEGSGLSYNEQFF
TRBJ2-7,NA,NA,TRBV5-1,TGCGCCAGCAGCTTGGCTGCCGGGGGCAACCACGAGCAGTACTTC,CASSLAAGGNHEQYF
TRBJ1-2,NA,NA,TRBV29-1,TGCAGCGTCGGGAACAGGGCAGGGTATGGCTACACCTTC,CSVGNRAGYGYTF
TRBJ1-2,NA,NA,TRBV7-6,TGTGCCAGCAACCTTAGCCGGGGTAGCGGCTACACCTTC,CASNLSRGSGYTF
TRBJ2-1,NA,NA,TRBV7-9,TGTGCCAGCAGCTTAGGGCTAGCTGATGAGCAGTTCTTC,CASSLGLADEQFF
TRBJ1-2,TRBD1,few,TRBV6-4,TGTGCCAGCAGTGCGGTACAGGGGGCTTCTAACTATGGCTACACCTTC,CASSAVQGASNYGYTF
TRBJ1-1,NA,NA,TRBV18,TGTGCCAGCTCACCACCAACCGGGGATACGGGGGACACTGAAGCTTTCTTT,CASSPPTGDTGDTEAFF
TRBJ2-1,NA,NA,TRBV7-3,TGTGCCAGCAGCCCCAGACAGGGACTCAAGAGGGAGCAGTTCTTC,CASSPRQGLKREQFF
TRBJ2-7,NA,few,TRBV5-1,TGCGCCAGCAGGGCCCCGGGACCCTACGAGCAGTACTTC,CASRAPGPYEQYF
TRBJ2-5,TRBD2,few,TRBV5-5,TGTGCCAGCAGCTTGGAGGCTAGCGGGGGGGCCTGGGAGACCCAGTACTTC,CASSLEASGGAWETQYF
TRBJ2-7,NA,few,TRBV29-1,TGCAGCGTTGAACACGGAATCCCGGGCGAGCAGTACTTC,CSVEHGIPGEQYF
TRBJ2-5,TRBD2,few,TRBV6-5,TGTGCCAGCAGTTACGGGACTACAACCCAGTACTTC,CASSYGTTTQYF
TRBJ2-3,NA,NA,TRBV7-9,TGTGCCAGCACCACCGACCCGGAACTAGCATTCGAGATCTACACAGATACGCAGTATTTT,CASTTDPELAFEIYTDTQYF
TRBJ1-1,NA,NA,TRBV5-1,TGCGCCAGCAGCTTGGGGCGTAATAGGGACACTGAAGCTTTCTTT,CASSLGRNRDTEAFF
TRBJ2-3,TRBD1,NA,TRBV10-3,TGTGCCATCACGAGGACCGGGACAGGGGGGAGAGATACGCAGTATTTT,CAITRTGTGGRDTQYF
TRBJ2-7,TRBD2,NA,TRBV11-2,TGTGCCAGCAGAAGGTATCGGCGGGAGCTCGACGAGCAGTACTTC,CASRRYRRELDEQYF
TRBJ1-2,NA,NA,TRBV20-1,TGCAGTGCTAGTGTGGGGCGCGGCTATGGCTACACCTTC,CSASVGRGYGYTF
TRBJ2-7,NA,few,TRBV6-2/TRBV6-3,TGTGCCAGCAGTTTGGAGTTCTACGAGCAGTACTTC,CASSLEFYEQYF
TRBJ1-2,TRBD1,NA,TRBV12-5,TGTGCTAGTGGTCCCCCGGACAGGGCGGCTAGAGTTTACACCTTC,CASGPPDRAARVYTF
TRBJ2-1,TRBD2,NA,TRBV20-1,TGCAGTGCTAGCGGGAGGGCCGGTGAGCAGTTCTTC,CSASGRAGEQFF
TRBJ1-2,NA,few,TRBV5-5,TGTGCCAGCAGCACAGGACAGAGTTCGATCTATGGCTACACCTTC,CASSTGQSSIYGYTF
TRBJ2-7,TRBD1,NA,TRBV30,TGTGCCTGGAGAAGAAGGGGACAGCCACCCTACGAGCAGTACTTC,CAWRRRGQPPYEQYF
TRBJ1-1,NA,NA,TRBV29-1,TGCAGCGTTGCACGGTGTGATGAAGCTTTCTTT,CSVARCDEAFF
TRBJ2-5,NA,few,TRBV25-1,TGTGCCAGCAGTGGGAAGCGGAAAGAGACCCAGTACTTC,CASSGKRKETQYF
TRBJ2-7,TRBD1,NA,TRBV20-1,TGCAGTGCTGATGGACCGGGACAGCTGATCTCCTACGAGCAGTACTTC,CSADGPGQLISYEQYF
TRBJ1-1,TRBD1,NA,TRBV29-1,TGCAGCGAGCGGACAGGGGAAACTGAAGCTTTCTTT,CSERTGETEAFF
TRBJ2-3,NA,NA,TRBV7-3,TGTGCCAGCAGCTTAGGTGGCCAGGGAGGAGATACGCAGTATTTT,CASSLGGQGGDTQYF